A single sample is the source of the 28 T cell receptor beta chains below, sequenced in a study of identifying expanded T cells in peripheral blood. Repertoires were generated with immunoSEQ multiplex PCR, while TCRdb's copy carries only in-frame clones and drops some. The table lists 55,000 to 75,000 clones, around 87% of them singletons. The sample consisted of blood. Every receptor here comes from a person between 18 and 69 years old in good health.

This clone was seen more than once but under ten times. This chain joins TRBV2 and TRBJ2-7; the match to TRBD2 covers 11 bases. Germline trimming cut 5 bases from V and 1 base from J; bases unmatched to any gene: 1. Germline V gene lookup returns CDR1 SNHLY and CDR2 FYNNEI. The CDR3 extends over 14 amino acids. The chain's CDR3 is CASSTSGGSYEQYF. The CDR3 coding sequence is TGTGCCAGCAGTACTAGCGGGGGATCCTACGAGCAGTACTTC.

V gene TRBV1 combines with J gene TRBJ2-7; the tabulated D call, TRBD2, remains unverified against the DNA. TRBV1 is a documented pseudogene. CDR3 size: 13 residues. The chain's CDR3 is CTSKTWTSYEQYF. CDR3 nucleotides: TGCACCAGTAAGACTTGGACTTCCTACGAGCAGTACTTC.

The gene calls are TRBV4-3 and TRBJ2-2; 10 bases agree with TRBD2. The CDR3 totals 17 residues. CDR1 and CDR2 (germline): LGHNA, YSLEER. The J segment lost 8 bases and the V segment lost 0 bases, leaving 9 bases of the junction unmatched. In nucleotides, the CDR3 is TGCGCCAGCAGCCAAGAGATAGCGGGAGGTGAGGCAGGGGAGCTGTTTTTT. It codes for CASSQEIAGGEAGELFF.

The chain uses TRBV12-2 and TRBJ2-7; the table calls TRBD1, which could not be checked here. TRBV12-2 is labeled a pseudogene. This CDR3 is 15 amino acids long. In DNA form, the CDR3 reads TGTGCAAGTCGCTTGAAGAGGACAGCACACTACGAGCAGTACTTC. Translated: CASRLKRTAHYEQYF.

Written as DNA, the CDR3 is TGTGCCAGCAGTGACAAGGCAGGCGTTACTGAAGCTTTCTTT. Translation gives CASSDKAGVTEAFF. This chain uses TRBV6-4 with TRBJ1-1; no definite D call. The CDR3 runs to 14 residues. V gave up 2 bases and J gave up 5 bases, with 12 bases separating them. Looked up from germline, CDR1 is MRHNA and CDR2 is SNTAGT.

V gene TRBV6-5 combines with J gene TRBJ2-1; 7 nucleotides align to TRBD1. The V segment lost 4 bases and the J segment 2 bases; nucleotides outside the gene matches: 5. The CDR3 covers 15 residues. Germline assignment: CDR1 MNHEY and CDR2 SVGAGI. The CDR3 DNA reads as TGTGCCAGCAGTTCAACAGGGGAGACCTACAATGAGCAGTTCTTC. It translates to CASSSTGETYNEQFF.

This rearrangement joins TRBV15 to TRBJ2-1; TRBD2 matches at 8 bases. Per germline, CDR1 LNHNV and CDR2 YYDKDF (reference sequence). V shed 3 bases, J shed 4 bases, and the junction held 11 bases outside the gene matches. CDR3 length: 17 residues. CDR3 region: CATSSLRAGGAYNEQFF. Written as DNA, the CDR3 is TGTGCCACCAGCAGCCTCCGGGCGGGAGGTGCGTACAATGAGCAGTTCTTC.

For the CDR3, the DNA is TGTGCCAGCAGTTTGTTTTCTCCGGGACAGGGGCATACTAACTATGGCTACACCTTC. Its protein is CASSLFSPGQGHTNYGYTF. The gene calls are TRBV27 and TRBJ1-2; 10 nucleotides match TRBD1. Germline trimming cut 3 bases from V and 0 bases from J; bases unmatched to any gene: 13. The V gene's germline CDR1 is MNHEY and CDR2 SMNVEV (reference sequence). CDR3 size: 19 residues.

The J gene is TRBJ2-1, the V gene TRBV5-4, with unresolved D. V was shortened by 2 bases and J by 0 bases, with 9 bases between the two germline ends. The CDR3 length is 15 residues. Looked up from germline, CDR1 is SGHNT and CDR2 is YYREEE (reference sequence). CDR3 in amino acids: CASSFTQSSYNEQFF. CDR3 nucleotide sequence: TGTGCCAGCAGCTTTACCCAGAGCTCCTACAATGAGCAGTTCTTC.

The V gene is TRBV6-5, the J gene TRBJ2-7; tentatively, D is TRBD1 or TRBD2 (5 bases each). CDR1 and CDR2 (germline): MNHEY, SVGAGI. The CDR3 is made up of 15 amino acids. With 6 bases removed from V and 7 bases from J, the gap between germline ends came to 22 bases. CDR3 sequence: CASSEVRGRTREQYF. CDR3 coding DNA: TGTGCCAGCAGCGAGGTTCGGGGCCGAACTCGAGAGCAGTACTTC.

This sequence joins TRBV5-1 and TRBJ2-3; TRBD2 aligns across 16 bases. The V gene end was trimmed by 4 bases and the J gene end by 9 bases; junction bases not matched to a gene: 5. The CDR3 consists of 15 residues. CDR1 SGHRS and CDR2 YFSETQ come from the germline V gene. The CDR3 spells CASSRGTSGGETQYF. The CDR3 DNA is TGCGCCAGCAGCAGAGGGACTAGCGGGGGGGAAACGCAGTATTTT.

This clone was counted between two and nine times. The rearrangement links TRBV19 to TRBJ2-5; possibly TRBD2 for D (6 bases). The germline V and J ends were trimmed by 7 bases and 2 bases, with 26 bases remaining between them. The CDR3 totals 18 residues. CDR1 and CDR2 (germline): LNHDA, SQIVND (reference sequence). DNA for the CDR3: TGTGCCAGTAAGGCTACGGGGCGAGCGGGTGCGGGTCAAGAGACCCAGTACTTC. Amino acids: CASKATGRAGAGQETQYF.

This clone was seen more than once but under ten times. The J gene is TRBJ2-3, the V gene TRBV6-4; 9 bases align to TRBD2. V lost 3 bases to trimming and J lost 4 bases; unmatched junction nucleotides: 8. The CDR3 spans 16 residues. Germline values: CDR1 MRHNA, CDR2 SNTAGT. The CDR3 is CASSDGERGDADTQYF. DNA of the CDR3: TGTGCCAGCAGTGATGGGGAGCGGGGGGACGCAGATACGCAGTATTTT.

CDR3 sequence: CASSDRAEGTDTQYF. The CDR3 DNA reads as TGTGCCAGCAGTGACAGGGCCGAGGGCACAGATACGCAGTATTTT. V usage is TRBV6-4 and J usage is TRBJ2-3, with D unclear. The CDR3 contains 15 residues. Trimming took off 2 bases at V and 1 base at J, with 10 bases between the two ends. CDR1 and CDR2 (germline): MRHNA, SNTAGT.

This rearrangement joins TRBV27 to TRBJ1-1; D is ambiguous. Germline V gene data show CDR1 as MNHEY and CDR2 as SMNVEV (reference sequence). The CDR3 length is 14 residues. V lost 5 bases, J lost 7 bases, and 17 bases lay in between. The CDR3 here is CASSLDQLFIEAFF. CDR3 in DNA: TGTGCCAGCAGTCTCGATCAATTATTCATTGAAGCTTTCTTT.

The chain recombines TRBV9 with TRBJ2-2; 7 bases are shared with TRBD1. This CDR3 has 15 amino acids. The germline V gene has CDR1 SGDLS and CDR2 YYNGEE. Unmatched junction bases numbered 3, after V lost 0 bases and J lost 4 bases. CDR3 nucleotide sequence: TGTGCCAGCAGCGTAGTGGCAGGGGGCACCGGGGAGCTGTTTTTT. Translating gives CASSVVAGGTGELFF. The entire variable domain, with the rest obtained from reference TRBV9 and TRBJ2-2, is as follows: DSGVTQTPKHLITATGQRVTLRCSPRSGDLSVYWYQQSLDQGLQFLIQYYNGEERAKGNILERFSAQQFPDLHSELNLSSLELGDSALYFCASSVVAGGTGELFFGEGSRLTVL.

The genes are TRBV4-1 and TRBJ1-4, with TRBD1 as a possible D gene (6 bases). The CDR3 length is 17 residues. V was clipped by 0 bases and J by 8 bases, with 19 bases between them. The germline V gene has CDR1 MGHRA and CDR2 YSYEKL. The CDR3 nucleotides read TGCGCCAGCAGCCAAGAAGAGGGGCGGAGGGGGTGGGAAAAACTGTTTTTT. Residues: CASSQEEGRRGWEKLFF.

CDR3 protein: CASRWDTTIYTF. For the CDR3, the DNA is TGTGCCAGCAGGTGGGACACGACAATCTACACCTTC. The genes are TRBV19 and TRBJ1-2, with D maybe TRBD1 (6 bases). This CDR3 is 12 amino acids long. V lost 9 bases and J 10 bases, leaving 18 bases between the germline ends. Germline-derived CDR1 and CDR2 are LNHDA and SQIVND (reference sequence).

The CDR3 loop is CAIRTARGEETQYF. CDR3 bases: TGTGCCATCAGGACGGCGCGGGGTGAGGAGACCCAGTACTTC. The genes are TRBV10-3 and TRBJ2-5; possibly TRBD2 for D (6 bases). The V gene lost 6 bases and the J gene lost 5 bases, with 16 bases spanning the gap. The CDR3 is 14 residues long. Germline-derived CDR1 and CDR2 are ENHRY and SYGVKD.

This chain links TRBV18 with TRBJ1-4; D ambiguous. The V end was cut by 4 bases, the J end by 2 bases, with 11 bases between. Germline CDR1 reads KGHSH; CDR2 reads LQKENI. This CDR3 region has 15 residues. CDR3 loop: CASSLTGATNEKLFF. The CDR3 coding sequence is TGTGCCAGCTCACTAACGGGCGCTACTAATGAAAAACTGTTTTTT. The entire variable domain, with the rest obtained from reference TRBV18 and TRBJ1-4, is as follows: NAGVMQNPRHLVRRRGQEARLRCSPMKGHSHVYWYRQLPEEGLKFMVYLQKENIIDESGMPKERFSAEFPKEGPSILRIQQVVRGDSAAYFCASSLTGATNEKLFFGSGTQLSVL.

The chain uses TRBV5-1 and TRBJ1-3; D perhaps matches TRBD1 (5 bases). The germline V and J ends were trimmed by 0 bases and 0 bases, with 7 bases remaining between them. Germline V gene data show CDR1 as SGHRS and CDR2 as YFSETQ. This CDR3 is 15 amino acids long. CDR3 bases: TGCGCCAGCAGCTTGGCCGGGGCCTCTGGAAACACCATATATTTT. As protein: CASSLAGASGNTIYF. Full variable domain (outside the CDR3, taken from reference TRBV5-1 and TRBJ1-3): KAGVTQTPRYLIKTRGQQVTLSCSPISGHRSVSWYQQTPGQGLQFLFEYFSETQRNKGNFPGRFSGRQFSNSRSEMNVSTLELGDSALYLCASSLAGASGNTIYFGEGSWLTVV.

The chain recombines TRBV7-9 with TRBJ2-1; D ambiguous. With 6 bases removed from V and 10 bases from J, the gap between germline ends came to 10 bases. Germline CDR1 reads SEHNR; CDR2 reads FQNEAQ (reference sequence). This CDR3 comprises 11 residues. The CDR3 nucleotides are TGTGCCAGCAGGCCTCCAGAGGAGCAGTTCTTC. This translates into CASRPPEEQFF.

This clone showed up just once. The V and J genes are TRBV5-5 and TRBJ2-7; 10 bases line up with TRBD2. Germline CDR1 reads SGHKS; CDR2 reads YYEKEE (reference sequence). CDR3 length equals 14 residues. The junction had 0 bases not matched to a gene; V was cut back by 3 bases and J by 0 bases. The CDR3 spells CASSSSGSSYEQYF. CDR3 nucleotide sequence: TGTGCCAGCAGCTCTAGCGGGAGCTCCTACGAGCAGTACTTC.

The table lists this clone with a few counts. This chain connects TRBV28 to TRBJ2-3; D may be TRBD1 (6 bases). Germline values: CDR1 MDHEN, CDR2 SYDVKM. This CDR3 comprises 13 residues. V was cut by 3 bases and J by 4 bases, with 8 bases left in between. Written as DNA, the CDR3 is TGTGCCAGCAGTTTGAACAGGGCAGATACGCAGTATTTT. It translates to CASSLNRADTQYF.

This clone was observed once. The chain's CDR3 is CASSVDVQDPGYTF. The CDR3, as DNA: TGTGCCAGCTCCGTAGATGTCCAGGACCCCGGCTACACCTTC. The V gene is TRBV18, the J gene TRBJ1-2; D remains ambiguous. Trimming left V 6 bases short and J 8 bases short, with 19 bases between. The CDR3 sequence is 14 residues long. Germline V gives CDR1 KGHSH, CDR2 LQKENI.

The sample holds one count of this clone. J is TRBJ2-1 and V is TRBV6-4, with D unresolved. The V end lost 3 bases, the J end lost 0 bases, and 9 bases lay between the germline ends. The CDR3 spans 15 residues. In germline, CDR1 is MRHNA, CDR2 SNTAGT. CDR3 region: CASSEAGDSYNEQFF. Here the CDR3 DNA reads TGTGCCAGCAGTGAGGCAGGAGACTCCTACAATGAGCAGTTCTTC.

The V and J genes are TRBV12-2 and TRBJ1-5. TRBV12-2 is tagged as a pseudogene. The CDR3 runs to 14 residues. For the CDR3, the DNA is TGTGCAAGTCGCTTAGGTATGGAGAATCAGCCCCAGCATTTT. It translates to CASRLGMENQPQHF.

This chain joins TRBV19 and TRBJ1-1; TRBD1 matches 7 bases. This CDR3 is 13 amino acids long. V shed 8 bases, J shed 1 base, and the junction held 4 bases outside the gene matches. Germline V gene lookup returns CDR1 LNHDA and CDR2 SQIVND (reference sequence). CDR3 sequence: CASRRDRNTEAFF. The CDR3 DNA sequence: TGTGCCAGTCGGAGGGACAGGAACACTGAAGCTTTCTTT.